The 21 T cell receptor beta chains below were found in one sample sequenced in a study of shared clonotypes between healthy human individuals. Produced via immunoSEQ multiplex PCR; TCRdb's table is partial and in-frame only. The sample lists roughly 1,000,000 clones, 75% to 85% seen once, with approximately 0.52% in the top ten. Sequenced: memory CD4+ T cells from PBMCs. This sample's subset: CD45RA-negative fraction. The receptor set was obtained from a man aged 18 to 30 in good health. Some clones in this sample may be carry-over from other donors' samples.

This chain joins TRBV5-1 and TRBJ1-1; maybe TRBD1 (6 bases). V was trimmed by 8 bases and J by 3 bases, leaving 11 bases between them. The CDR3 sequence is 12 residues long. CDR1 and CDR2 from the germline V gene are SGHRS and YFSETQ. The CDR3: CASQDRHTEAFF. The CDR3 DNA reads as TGCGCCAGTCAGGACAGACACACTGAAGCTTTCTTT. The variable domain in full, completed from reference TRBV5-1 and TRBJ1-1, reads KAGVTQTPRYLIKTRGQQVTLSCSPISGHRSVSWYQQTPGQGLQFLFEYFSETQRNKGNFPGRFSGRQFSNSRSEMNVSTLELGDSALYLCASQDRHTEAFFGQGTRLTVV.

The sample holds a few counts of this clone. The chain carries TRBV19 and TRBJ2-1; D unclear. Per germline, CDR1 LNHDA and CDR2 SQIVND (reference sequence). CDR3 length: 12 amino acids. The V end was cut by 2 bases, the J end by 9 bases, with 8 bases between. The chain's CDR3 is CASSIRVGEQFF. CDR3 in DNA: TGTGCCAGTAGTATACGGGTGGGTGAGCAGTTCTTC. Supplemented by reference TRBV19 and TRBJ2-1, the full variable domain reads DGGITQSPKYLFRKEGQNVTLSCEQNLNHDAMYWYRQDPGQGLRLIYYSQIVNDFQKGDIAEGYSVSREKKESFPLTVTSAQKNPTAFYLCASSIRVGEQFFGPGTRLTVL.

J is TRBJ2-1 and V is TRBV2; no definite D call. The ends were cut back, 4 bases at V and 8 bases at J, with 9 bases in the middle. This CDR3 has 12 amino acids. The germline V gene encodes CDR1 SNHLY and CDR2 FYNNEI. The CDR3: CASSVTSDEQFF. DNA for the CDR3: TGTGCCAGCAGTGTGACGAGCGATGAGCAGTTCTTC.

This chain connects TRBV2 to TRBJ1-2; TRBD1 aligns across 7 bases. V was clipped by 7 bases and J by 4 bases; unmatched bases: 15. Germline CDR1 reads SNHLY; CDR2 reads FYNNEI. This CDR3 is 16 amino acids long. CDR3 nucleotides: TGTGCCAGCACGACCCAATCTCAGGGGGAGAGCTATGGCTACACCTTC. Its protein product is CASTTQSQGESYGYTF. Filled out from reference TRBV2 and TRBJ1-2, the complete variable domain reads EPEVTQTPSHQVTQMGQEVILRCVPISNHLYFYWYRQILGQKVEFLVSFYNNEISEKSEIFDDQFSVERPDGSNFTLKIRSTKLEDSAMYFCASTTQSQGESYGYTFGSGTRLTVV.

The chain combines TRBV6-1 with TRBJ2-7; TRBD1 matches 9 bases. Looked up from germline, CDR1 is MNHNS and CDR2 is SASEGT. The V gene end was trimmed by 3 bases and the J gene end by 4 bases; junction bases not matched to a gene: 13. The CDR3 loop spans 17 amino acids. CDR3 residues: CASSDIGTTGGGYEQYF. CDR3 nucleotide sequence: TGTGCCAGCAGTGACATAGGGACGACAGGGGGGGGATACGAGCAGTACTTC.

The rearrangement joins TRBV18 to TRBJ1-5; D is perhaps TRBD1 (5 bases). The CDR3 sequence is 14 residues long. The V end lost 4 bases, the J end lost 4 bases, and 11 bases lay between the germline ends. Germline CDR1 KGHSH, CDR2 LQKENI. CDR3 coding DNA: TGTGCCAGCTCACGAGGGACGAGGAATCAGCCCCAGCATTTT. Translating it yields CASSRGTRNQPQHF.

The V and J genes are TRBV5-4 and TRBJ2-5; possibly TRBD1 for D (6 bases). V lost 0 bases and J 4 bases, leaving 13 bases between the germline ends. CDR3 length: 15 residues. Germline CDR1 is SGHNT and CDR2 is YYREEE (reference sequence). The CDR3 bases are TGTGCCAGCAGCTTGGGTGGCAGGGGATTAGAGACCCAGTACTTC. Translation gives CASSLGGRGLETQYF.

This sequence joins TRBV9 and TRBJ1-1; a possible D gene is TRBD1 (5 bases). This CDR3 has 14 amino acids. V was pared by 0 bases and J by 7 bases, with 13 bases between. Germline-derived CDR1 and CDR2 are SGDLS and YYNGEE. CDR3 DNA sequence: TGTGCCAGCAGCGTAGGACAGTCCGGGGGTGAAGCTTTCTTT. This encodes CASSVGQSGGEAFF.

The chain carries TRBV5-6 and TRBJ2-3; 10 nucleotides match TRBD1. The germline V gene has CDR1 SGHDT and CDR2 YYEEEE. Trimming took 4 bases from V and 2 from J; bases not matched to a gene: 7. There are 16 residues in the CDR3. Here the CDR3 DNA reads TGTGCCAGCAGCGTCGACAGGGGGCTTTTCACAGATACGCAGTATTTT. Residues: CASSVDRGLFTDTQYF.

The chain combines TRBV18 with TRBJ2-7; D not resolved. Trimming left V 2 bases short and J 3 bases short, with 17 bases between. Germline values: CDR1 KGHSH, CDR2 LQKENI. The CDR3 has 16 amino acids. The CDR3 DNA follows: TGTGCCAGCTCACCAGAGAAGGGCAGTTCTGGCTACGAGCAGTACTTC. Protein: CASSPEKGSSGYEQYF. Supplemented by reference TRBV18 and TRBJ2-7, the full variable domain reads NAGVMQNPRHLVRRRGQEARLRCSPMKGHSHVYWYRQLPEEGLKFMVYLQKENIIDESGMPKERFSAEFPKEGPSILRIQQVVRGDSAAYFCASSPEKGSSGYEQYFGPGTRLTVT.

This clone was observed a few times. The CDR3 spells CASSRQGQNTEAFF. As DNA, the CDR3 is TGTGCCAGCAGCCGTCAGGGACAGAACACTGAAGCTTTCTTT. The rearrangement joins TRBV9 to TRBJ1-1; weak D call: TRBD1 (6 bases). The V gene's germline CDR1 is SGDLS and CDR2 YYNGEE. The CDR3 covers 14 residues. V lost 4 bases to trimming and J lost 1 base, with 11 bases between them.

This clone appeared a single time. The J gene is TRBJ2-3, the V gene TRBV11-2; tentative D call: TRBD2 (6 bases). Germline CDR1 SGHAT, CDR2 FQNNGV. The V gene lost 6 bases and the J gene lost 1 base, with 17 bases spanning the gap. This CDR3 is built from 16 residues. The CDR3 here is CASSRGVAAGTDTQYF. CDR3 DNA: TGTGCCAGCAGTCGAGGAGTAGCGGCAGGCACAGATACGCAGTATTTT.

The CDR3 DNA follows: TGTGCCAGCAGCTTAGTTCAAGGGGAGACCCAGTACTTC. It is translated as CASSLVQGETQYF. The genes are TRBV11-2 and TRBJ2-5; no firm D call. Trimming removed 1 base at V and 5 bases at J, with 8 bases between. CDR3 length: 13 residues. Germline V gene lookup returns CDR1 SGHAT and CDR2 FQNNGV.

On this clone itself: Other DNA sequences from this sample encode an identical CDR3 as well. The J gene is TRBJ2-3, the V gene TRBV28; D is uncertain. The CDR3 runs 13 residues. Looked up from germline, CDR1 is MDHEN and CDR2 is SYDVKM. V was shortened by 5 bases and J by 0 bases, with 6 bases between the two germline ends. The CDR3 here is CASSLPSTDTQYF. In DNA form, the CDR3 reads TGTGCCAGCAGTCTCCCGAGCACAGATACGCAGTATTTT.

This clone was observed once. The chain combines TRBV9 with TRBJ2-7; D might be TRBD2 (6 bases). The CDR3 spans 15 residues. V gave up 5 bases and J gave up 2 bases, with 17 bases separating them. Germline-derived CDR1 and CDR2 are SGDLS and YYNGEE. The DNA of the CDR3 is TGTGCCAGCAGTTCAGGCGGGATCAAAACCTACGAGCAGTACTTC. Translated, it gives CASSSGGIKTYEQYF. Combining the CDR3 with reference TRBV9 and TRBJ2-7 gives the whole variable domain DSGVTQTPKHLITATGQRVTLRCSPRSGDLSVYWYQQSLDQGLQFLIQYYNGEERAKGNILERFSAQQFPDLHSELNLSSLELGDSALYFCASSSGGIKTYEQYFGPGTRLTVT.

V gene TRBV5-4 combines with J gene TRBJ2-2, with D possibly called TRBD1 or TRBD2 (5 bases each). V lost 1 base and J lost 5, with 15 bases in between. This CDR3 contains 16 residues. The germline V gene encodes CDR1 SGHNT and CDR2 YYREEE (reference sequence). The CDR3 protein is CASSLPGTIGTGELFF. In DNA, the CDR3 is TGTGCCAGCAGCTTGCCGGGGACGATAGGGACCGGGGAGCTGTTTTTT.

The J gene is TRBJ2-2, the V gene TRBV7-3; 13 nucleotides match TRBD2. The V gene's germline CDR1 is SGHTA and CDR2 FQGTGA. The junction had 8 bases not matched to a gene; V was cut back by 6 bases and J by 4 bases. The CDR3 extends over 17 amino acids. Here the CDR3 reads CASSPDGLAGVTGELFF. The DNA of the CDR3 is TGTGCCAGCAGTCCCGACGGACTAGCGGGAGTCACCGGGGAGCTGTTTTTT. Full variable domain (rest looked up from reference TRBV7-3 and TRBJ2-2): GAGVSQTPSNKVTEKGKYVELRCDPISGHTALYWYRQSLGQGPEFLIYFQGTGAADDSGLPNDRFFAVRPEGSVSTLKIQRTERGDSAVYLCASSPDGLAGVTGELFFGEGSRLTVL.

This clone appeared a few times. The chain has TRBV7-8 and TRBJ2-5; 9 bases align to TRBD1. CDR1 is SGHVS and CDR2 is FQNEAQ in the germline V gene. The CDR3 has 13 residues. Losses at the gene ends were 5 bases for V and 3 bases for J; bases not matched to a gene: 1. CDR3 DNA: TGTGCCAGCAGCGGGACAGGGAAAGAGACCCAGTACTTC. It translates to CASSGTGKETQYF.

The J gene is TRBJ1-1, the V gene TRBV7-8, with unresolved D. Germline loops: CDR1 SGHVS, CDR2 FQNEAQ. The CDR3 is made up of 14 amino acids. Trimming stripped 7 bases from V and 1 base from J, with 13 bases between. The CDR3 nucleotides read TGTGCCAGCACCCTATCTTCAGCGAACACTGAAGCTTTCTTT. Amino acids: CASTLSSANTEAFF.

The chain carries TRBV4-3 and TRBJ1-2, with TRBD1 identical over 8 bases. CDR1 is LGHNA and CDR2 is YSLEER in the germline V gene. V trimming: 3 bases; J trimming: 4 bases; junction bases outside the gene matches: 13. The CDR3 sequence is 17 residues long. The CDR3 loop reads CASSQDLDRALTYGYTF. CDR3 nucleotides: TGCGCCAGCAGCCAGGATCTGGACAGGGCCCTTACCTATGGCTACACCTTC.

J is TRBJ2-7 and V is TRBV4-2; 13 positions agree with TRBD2. The J segment lost 1 base and the V segment lost 0 bases, leaving 6 bases of the junction unmatched. This CDR3 has 18 amino acids. Looked up from germline, CDR1 is LGHNA and CDR2 is YNFKEQ. CDR3 amino acids: CASSQDFGLAGDSYEQYF. In DNA, the CDR3 is TGTGCCAGCAGCCAAGATTTTGGACTAGCGGGAGATTCCTACGAGCAGTACTTC.